These 9 T cell receptor beta chains share one sample of origin, sequenced in a study of cytomegalovirus exposure and HLA in healthy donors. Primers included in the PCR were 60 Vbeta and 13 Jbeta primers. Only in-frame clones appear in the TCRdb table, and some are missing; sequencing was by immunoSEQ multiplex PCR. Among under 150,000 clones, over 60% were seen once, and the ten largest hold 6.3%. Sequenced sample: PBMCs. The source of these receptors is a woman between 40 and 50 years old in good health and CMV-seronegative.

The chain couples TRBV4-2 to TRBJ2-7; 7 nucleotides line up with TRBD1. Germline CDR1 is LGHNA and CDR2 is YNFKEQ. This CDR3 has 15 residues. After removal of 1 base from V and 2 bases from J, the junction contained 5 bases not matched to a gene. The CDR3 loop reads CASSQGQGTTYEQYF. CDR3 DNA sequence: TGTGCCAGCAGCCAAGGACAGGGAACGACCTACGAGCAGTACTTC.

The chain is built from TRBV5-1 and TRBJ1-2; 7 bases are shared with TRBD1. The CDR3 contains 14 residues. Germline V gene lookup returns CDR1 SGHRS and CDR2 YFSETQ. The ends lost 5 bases at V and 2 bases at J; junction bases unmatched: 6. The CDR3 sequence is CASSSDRMNYGYTF. CDR3 nucleotide sequence: TGCGCCAGCAGTTCGGACAGGATGAACTATGGCTACACCTTC.

The V call is TRBV6-1, the J call TRBJ2-7; perhaps TRBD1 as D (5 bases). The CDR3 loop spans 13 amino acids. The germline V gene encodes CDR1 MNHNS and CDR2 SASEGT. The V and J ends lost 4 bases and 2 bases respectively, with 9 bases between them. The CDR3 region is CASSATDPYEQYF. The CDR3 region has the DNA TGTGCCAGCAGTGCGACAGATCCCTACGAGCAGTACTTC.

With regard to this clone: A junction end diverges from the germline sequence, so it may reflect a read error. The J gene is TRBJ2-7, the V gene TRBV27, with D possibly being TRBD2 (6 bases). Germline V gene lookup returns CDR1 MNHEY and CDR2 SMNVEV (reference sequence). This CDR3 comprises 14 residues. CDR3 protein: CASNLAAAPYEQYF. The CDR3 nucleotides read TGTGCCAGCAATTTAGCGGCCGCCCCTTACGAGCAGTACTTC.

The chain employs TRBV4-2 and TRBJ2-7; TRBD1 is a possible D gene (6 bases). In germline, CDR1 is LGHNA, CDR2 YNFKEQ. Trimming removed 3 bases from V and 3 bases from J, with 12 bases in between. CDR3 length equals 14 residues. CDR3 sequence reads: CASSQAQGRYEQYF. The CDR3 nucleotides are TGTGCCAGCAGCCAGGCCCAGGGGCGCTACGAGCAGTACTTC.

The rearrangement joins TRBV18 to TRBJ1-4, with 7 bases aligning to TRBD1. Per germline, CDR1 KGHSH and CDR2 LQKENI. This CDR3 is 15 amino acids long. With V trimmed by 3 bases and J by 3 bases, 4 bases remained unmatched. The CDR3 region has the DNA TGTGCCAGCTCACCGACGGACAGGTCTAATGAAAAACTGTTTTTT. Protein sequence: CASSPTDRSNEKLFF.

The chain joins TRBV28 to TRBJ1-4; TRBD1 agrees at 7 bases. Germline lookup yields CDR1 MDHEN and CDR2 SYDVKM. This CDR3 is 15 amino acids long. Trimming cost V 3 bases and J 8 bases; bases outside gene matches: 9. The CDR3 protein is CASSFLQGRNEKLFF. DNA of the CDR3: TGTGCCAGCAGTTTCCTACAGGGGAGGAACGAAAAACTGTTTTTT.

This clone occurred once. The chain recombines TRBV28 with TRBJ1-2; TRBD1 matches 8 bases. Germline-derived CDR1 and CDR2 are MDHEN and SYDVKM. The CDR3 is 13 residues long. V shed 7 bases, J shed 8 bases, and the junction held 9 bases outside the gene matches. DNA for the CDR3: TGTGCCAGCAAACTGTCAGGGGGCGGCGGCTACACCTTC. Its protein product is CASKLSGGGGYTF.

J is TRBJ2-7 and V is TRBV19, with TRBD2 as a possible D gene (6 bases). CDR3 length equals 12 residues. Germline V lookup: CDR1 LNHDA, CDR2 SQIVND (reference sequence). The germline V and J ends were trimmed by 3 bases and 6 bases, with 9 bases remaining between them. CDR3 DNA: TGTGCCAGTAGTATGGGGCGGGGCGAGCAGTACTTC. This encodes CASSMGRGEQYF.